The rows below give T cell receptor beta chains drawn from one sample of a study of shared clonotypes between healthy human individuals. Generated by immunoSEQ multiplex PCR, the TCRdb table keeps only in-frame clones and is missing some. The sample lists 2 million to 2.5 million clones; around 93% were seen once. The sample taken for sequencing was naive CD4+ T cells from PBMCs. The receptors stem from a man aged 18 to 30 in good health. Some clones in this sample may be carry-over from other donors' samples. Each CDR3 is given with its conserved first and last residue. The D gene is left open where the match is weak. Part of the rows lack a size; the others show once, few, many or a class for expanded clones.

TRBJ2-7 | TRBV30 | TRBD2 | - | TGTGCCTGGAACTGGGGGGGCGAGCAGTACTTC | CAWNWGGEQYF
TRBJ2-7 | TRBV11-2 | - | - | TGTGCCAGCAGCTTATATCGAAGGTTCGAGCAGTACTTC | CASSLYRRFEQYF
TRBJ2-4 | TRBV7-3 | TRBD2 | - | TGTGCCAGCAGCCCCGGGACTAGCGCTCCTCAGTACTTC | CASSPGTSAPQYF
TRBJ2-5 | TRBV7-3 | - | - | TGTGCCAGCAGCGCCTCAGGTCAAGAGACCCAGTACTTC | CASSASGQETQYF
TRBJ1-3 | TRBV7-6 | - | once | TGTGCCAGCAGCTTAGTTGACGGCTCTGGAAACACCATATATTTT | CASSLVDGSGNTIYF
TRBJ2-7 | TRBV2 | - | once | TGTGCCAGCAGTGCTTCGACGCGGACCTCCTACGAGCAGTACTTC | CASSASTRTSYEQYF
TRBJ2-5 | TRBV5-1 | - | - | TGCGCCAGCAGCCCTGGGGCAGATTACCAAGAGACCCAGTACTTC | CASSPGADYQETQYF
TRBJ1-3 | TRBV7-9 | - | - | TGTGCCAGCAGCCTAATGGGCAGCGCGCTTGGAAACACCATATATTTT | CASSLMGSALGNTIYF
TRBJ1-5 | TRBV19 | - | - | TGTGCCAGTAGTATACTGGCAGGGGCCCAGCCCCAGCATTTT | CASSILAGAQPQHF
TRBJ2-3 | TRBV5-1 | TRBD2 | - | TGCGCCAGCAGCGACCCTAGCGGGAGTTCAGATACGCAGTATTTT | CASSDPSGSSDTQYF
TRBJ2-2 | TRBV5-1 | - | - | TGCGCCAGCAGCCTTCTAGCGACGAACACCGGGGAGCTGTTTTTT | CASSLLATNTGELFF
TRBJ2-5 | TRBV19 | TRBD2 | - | TGTGCCAGTAGTACTCGGACTAGCGGGGGAGGGGGAGGAGAGACCCAGTACTTC | CASSTRTSGGGGGETQYF
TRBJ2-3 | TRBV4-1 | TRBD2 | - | TGCGCCAGCAGCCAGGGCCCTAGCGGGATGGTGACAGATACGCAGTATTTT | CASSQGPSGMVTDTQYF
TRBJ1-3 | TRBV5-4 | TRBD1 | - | TGTGCCAGCAGCCCCCGGACAGGCTCTGGAAACACCATATATTTT | CASSPRTGSGNTIYF
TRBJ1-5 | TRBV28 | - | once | TGTGCCAGCTCAAGAGGCAGGGGCAATCAGCCCCAGCATTTT | CASSRGRGNQPQHF
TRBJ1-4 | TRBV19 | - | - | TGTGCCAGTACGGGACACCCTGTTGAAAAACTGTTTTTT | CASTGHPVEKLFF
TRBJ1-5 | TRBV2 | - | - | TGTGCCAGCAGTGAGACAGATAGCAATCAGCCCCAGCATTTT | CASSETDSNQPQHF
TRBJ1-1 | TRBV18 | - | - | TGTGCCAGCTCACCACTGAAATTGAACACTGAAGCTTTCTTT | CASSPLKLNTEAFF
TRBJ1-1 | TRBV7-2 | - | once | TGTGCCAGCAGCTTAGGGGGGTGGACAGACACTGAAGCTTTCTTT | CASSLGGWTDTEAFF
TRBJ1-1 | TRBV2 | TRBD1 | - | TGTGCCAGCAGTCGTCCCGGGACAGGGCCCGAGACTGAAGCTTTCTTT | CASSRPGTGPETEAFF
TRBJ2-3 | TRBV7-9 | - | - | TGTGCCAGCAGCTTAGCGGGAGAGGATACGCAGTATTTT | CASSLAGEDTQYF
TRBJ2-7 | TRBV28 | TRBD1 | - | TGTGCCAGCAGTGCTCTGGGACAGGTCTCCTACGAGCAGTACTTC | CASSALGQVSYEQYF
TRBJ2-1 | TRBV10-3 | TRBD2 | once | TGTGCCATCAGCCCTGGGGCTAGCGGGACCCAAGATGAGCAGTTCTTC | CAISPGASGTQDEQFF
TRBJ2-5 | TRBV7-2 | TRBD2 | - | TGTGCCAGCAGCCTCGGGACTAGCGGGAGTGTACAGACCCAGTACTTC | CASSLGTSGSVQTQYF
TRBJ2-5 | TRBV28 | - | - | TGTGCCACTCGCCGCCTATGGTACCAAGAGACCCAGTACTTC | CATRRLWYQETQYF
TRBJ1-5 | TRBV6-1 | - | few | TGTGCCAGCAGTTTTGAGCCCCAGCATTTT | CASSFEPQHF
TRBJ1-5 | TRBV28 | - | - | TGTGCCAGCGCCACAGTCTTCCTTCTTTATAGCAATCAGCCCCAGCATTTT | CASATVFLLYSNQPQHF
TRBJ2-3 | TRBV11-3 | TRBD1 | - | TGTGCCAGCAGCTTAGGGGACAGGGCAGATACGCAGTATTTT | CASSLGDRADTQYF
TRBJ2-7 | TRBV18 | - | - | TGTGCCAGCTCACCACCCAGCGGGCCCTACGAGCAGTACTTC | CASSPPSGPYEQYF
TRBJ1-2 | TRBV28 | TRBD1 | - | TGTGCCAGCAGTAGCGGACAGGGGGCAAGGTATGGCTACACCTTC | CASSSGQGARYGYTF
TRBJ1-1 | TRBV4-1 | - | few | TGCGCCAGCAGCCAGGAGGGCCTCCGGAACACTGAAGCTTTCTTT | CASSQEGLRNTEAFF
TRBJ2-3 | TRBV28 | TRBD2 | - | TGTGCCAGCACCCAAACTAGCGGGAGACGGGGAACGCAGTATTTT | CASTQTSGRRGTQYF
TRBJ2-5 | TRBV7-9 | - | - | TGTGCCAGCAGCCGATCTGAGCTCGAGACCCAGTACTTC | CASSRSELETQYF
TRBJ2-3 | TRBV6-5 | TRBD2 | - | TGTGCCAGCAGAGGACTAGTTATAGATACGCAGTATTTT | CASRGLVIDTQYF
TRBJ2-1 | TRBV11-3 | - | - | TGTGCCAGCAGCCCAGGGGTGTGGTCCTACAATGAGCAGTTCTTC | CASSPGVWSYNEQFF
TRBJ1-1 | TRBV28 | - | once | TGTGCCAGCAGTCCTTCCCCAGGGGAGAAGGCCACTGAAGCTTTCTTT | CASSPSPGEKATEAFF
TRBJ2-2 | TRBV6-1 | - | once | TGTGCCAGCAGTGTGTATTGGACGAACACCGGGGAGCTGTTTTTT | CASSVYWTNTGELFF
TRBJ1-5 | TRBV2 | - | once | TGTGCCAGCAGTGAGGGGGCTGGCAATCAGCCCCAGCATTTT | CASSEGAGNQPQHF
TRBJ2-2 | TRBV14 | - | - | TGTGCCAGCAGCCGAATTCAAGGAGCGGGCGCGGGGAGCACCGGGGAGCTGTTTTTT | CASSRIQGAGAGSTGELFF
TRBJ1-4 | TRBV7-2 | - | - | TGTGCCAGCAGCCCGCGGCCGGCAACTAATGAAAAACTGTTTTTT | CASSPRPATNEKLFF
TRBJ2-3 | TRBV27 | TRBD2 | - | TGTGCCAGCAGGCTGGCGGGAGGGCAAGATACGCAGTATTTT | CASRLAGGQDTQYF